This T cell receptor (beta chain) was identified during a study of shared clonotypes between healthy human individuals. About the study: There were three CD4 naive, three CD4 memory, two CD8 naive and one CD8 memory plates per donor. General observations from the study: The sole specimen, blood, was sampled, and tissue repertoires likely differ.

This clone was seen a single time. Its specificity is not known. From germline, CDR1 is MNHNS and CDR2 SASEGT. The germline V and J ends were trimmed by 2 bases and 5 bases, with 16 bases remaining between them. The CDR3 spans 15 residues. Free of recent acute infections or vaccinations, the donors were healthy HIV-negative adults. Repertoires were generated with immunoSEQ multiplex PCR, while TCRdb's copy carries only in-frame clones and drops some. The sample consists of hundreds of thousands of clones, almost 97% of them appearing once. The genes are TRBV6-1 and TRBJ2-7, with a weak D call TRBD2 (6 bases). The sequenced sample was naive CD4+ T cells sorted from blood. Sample subset: CD45RA+ positively selected. This sequence was found in a woman in her 30s in good health. This CDR3 is CASSEWEREWDEQYF. CDR3 DNA sequence: TGTGCCAGCAGTGAATGGGAACGGGAGTGGGACGAGCAGTACTTC.